The entry that follows covers one T cell receptor (beta chain) sequence. The junction and the germline gene differ at one end; a read error may be behind it. The sample comes from a study of T-cell memory formation after mild COVID-19. Study-level background: Clusters of TCRs were largely donor specific.

TCRdb redid the calling of the 5' RACE reads with MiXCR, one entry per CDR3 protein. The table lists hundreds of thousands of distinct CDR3 sequences, around 28% of them singletons, with roughly 14% in the top ten. The CDR3 runs to 10 residues. This chain links TRBV12-3 or TRBV12-4 with TRBJ1-3, with D maybe TRBD1 (5 bases). The source material was PBMCs or a T cell subset sorted from them (not recorded which). This receptor was obtained from an adult woman who had mild COVID-19 (a few samples of this study predate the infection). Cell type and time point are not known. DNA of the CDR3: TGTGCCAGCAGTTTGGGGCAGCACGCTTTT. It yields the protein CASSLGQHAF.